This T cell receptor beta chain was documented in a study of blood T cell repertoires in COVID-19. Across the whole study: Acute and convalescent COVID-19 specimens originated in the United States, Italy and Spain.

Measured with immunoSEQ multiplex PCR; TCRdb has only the in-frame clones, and not every one. The data contain 130,000 to 150,000 clones, around 83% of them seen just once; the ten biggest clones take up 9.5% to 13%. Sequencing was carried out using peripheral blood. This receptor was identified in a man between 60 and 75 years old with active or convalescent COVID-19.

CDR3: CASSQGRGFNYGYTF. Here the CDR3 DNA reads TGTGCCAGCAGCCAAGGCCGGGGATTTAACTATGGCTACACCTTC. This chain links TRBV3-1 (or the pseudogene TRBV3-2) with TRBJ1-2; D unclear. Germline CDR1 is LGHDT and CDR2 is YNNKEL (reference sequence). The length of the CDR3 is 15 residues. Trimming shortened V by 1 base and J by 1 base, and 10 bases separated the two germline ends.